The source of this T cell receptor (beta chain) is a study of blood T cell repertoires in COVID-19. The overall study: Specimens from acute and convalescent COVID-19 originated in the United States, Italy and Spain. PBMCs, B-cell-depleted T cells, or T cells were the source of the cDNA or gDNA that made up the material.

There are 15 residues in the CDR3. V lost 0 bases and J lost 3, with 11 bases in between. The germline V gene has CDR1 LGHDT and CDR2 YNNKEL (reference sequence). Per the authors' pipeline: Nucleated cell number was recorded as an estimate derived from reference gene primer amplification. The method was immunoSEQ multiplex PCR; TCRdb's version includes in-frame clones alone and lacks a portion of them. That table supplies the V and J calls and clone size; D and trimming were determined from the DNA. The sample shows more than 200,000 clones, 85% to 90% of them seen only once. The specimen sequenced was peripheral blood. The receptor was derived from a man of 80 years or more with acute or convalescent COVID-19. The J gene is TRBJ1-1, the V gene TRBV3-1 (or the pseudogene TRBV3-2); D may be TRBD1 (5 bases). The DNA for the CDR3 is TGTGCCAGCAGCCAAGAAGGGACTTTTGACACTGAAGCTTTCTTT. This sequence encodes CASSQEGTFDTEAFF.